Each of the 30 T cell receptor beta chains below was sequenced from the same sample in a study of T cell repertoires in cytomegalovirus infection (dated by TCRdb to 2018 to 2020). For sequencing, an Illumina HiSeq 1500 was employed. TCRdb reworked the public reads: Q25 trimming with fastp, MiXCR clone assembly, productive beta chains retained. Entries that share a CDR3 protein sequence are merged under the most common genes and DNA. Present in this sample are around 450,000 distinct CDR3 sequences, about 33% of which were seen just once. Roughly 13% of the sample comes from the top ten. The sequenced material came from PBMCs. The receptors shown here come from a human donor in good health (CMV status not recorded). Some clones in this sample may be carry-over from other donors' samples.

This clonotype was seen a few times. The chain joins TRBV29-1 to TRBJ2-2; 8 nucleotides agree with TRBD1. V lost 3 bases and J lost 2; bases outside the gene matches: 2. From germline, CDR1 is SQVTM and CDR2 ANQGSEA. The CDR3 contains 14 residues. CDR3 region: CSVDRGLNTGELFF. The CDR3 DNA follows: TGCAGCGTTGACAGGGGGCTTAACACCGGGGAGCTGTTTTTT.

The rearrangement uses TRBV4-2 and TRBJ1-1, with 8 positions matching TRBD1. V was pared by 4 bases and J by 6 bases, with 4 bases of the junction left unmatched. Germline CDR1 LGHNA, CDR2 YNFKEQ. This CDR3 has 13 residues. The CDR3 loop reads CASSPEDRAEAFF. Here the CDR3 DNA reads TGTGCCAGCAGCCCAGAGGACAGGGCTGAAGCTTTCTTT.

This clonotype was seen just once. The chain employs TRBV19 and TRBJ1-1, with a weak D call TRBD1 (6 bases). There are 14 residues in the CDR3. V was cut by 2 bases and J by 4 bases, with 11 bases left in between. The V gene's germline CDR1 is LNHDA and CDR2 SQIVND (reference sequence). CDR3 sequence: CASSINQGRTEAFF. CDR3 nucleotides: TGTGCCAGTAGTATAAATCAGGGGCGCACTGAAGCTTTCTTT. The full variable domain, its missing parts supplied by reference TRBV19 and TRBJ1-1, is DGGITQSPKYLFRKEGQNVTLSCEQNLNHDAMYWYRQDPGQGLRLIYYSQIVNDFQKGDIAEGYSVSREKKESFPLTVTSAQKNPTAFYLCASSINQGRTEAFFGQGTRLTVV.

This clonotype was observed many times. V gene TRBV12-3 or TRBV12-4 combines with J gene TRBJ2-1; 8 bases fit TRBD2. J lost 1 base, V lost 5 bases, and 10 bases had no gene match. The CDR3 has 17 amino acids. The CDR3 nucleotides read TGTGCCAGCAGTGAACACACACTAGCGGTATCCTACAATGAGCAGTTCTTC. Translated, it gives CASSEHTLAVSYNEQFF.

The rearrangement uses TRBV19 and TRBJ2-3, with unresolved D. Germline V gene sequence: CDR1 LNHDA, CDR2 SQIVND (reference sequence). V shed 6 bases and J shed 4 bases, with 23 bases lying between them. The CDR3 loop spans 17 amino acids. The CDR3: CASRSLEGRRGSDTQYF. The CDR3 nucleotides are TGTGCCAGTAGGTCCCTCGAAGGCCGTCGAGGTTCAGATACGCAGTATTTT. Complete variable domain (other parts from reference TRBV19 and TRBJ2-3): DGGITQSPKYLFRKEGQNVTLSCEQNLNHDAMYWYRQDPGQGLRLIYYSQIVNDFQKGDIAEGYSVSREKKESFPLTVTSAQKNPTAFYLCASRSLEGRRGSDTQYFGPGTRLTVL.

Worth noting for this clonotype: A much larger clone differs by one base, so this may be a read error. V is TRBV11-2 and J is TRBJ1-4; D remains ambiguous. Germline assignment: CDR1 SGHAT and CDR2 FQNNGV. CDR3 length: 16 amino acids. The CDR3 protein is CASSSGRIATNEKMFF. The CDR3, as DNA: TGTGCCAGCAGCTCCGGTCGGATTGCAACTAATGAAAAAATGTTTTTT. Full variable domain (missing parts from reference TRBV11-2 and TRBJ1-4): EAGVAQSPRYKIIEKRQSVAFWCNPISGHATLYWYQQILGQGPKLLIQFQNNGVVDDSQLPKDRFSAERLKGVDSTLKIQPAKLEDSAVYLCASSSGRIATNEKMFFGSGTQLSVL.

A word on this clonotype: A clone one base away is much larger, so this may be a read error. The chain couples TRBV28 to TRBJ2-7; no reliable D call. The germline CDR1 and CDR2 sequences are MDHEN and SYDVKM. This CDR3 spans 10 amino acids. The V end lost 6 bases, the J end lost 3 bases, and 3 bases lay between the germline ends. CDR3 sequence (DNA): TGTGCCAGCAGAGGCTACGAGCAGTACGTC. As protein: CASRGYEQYV.

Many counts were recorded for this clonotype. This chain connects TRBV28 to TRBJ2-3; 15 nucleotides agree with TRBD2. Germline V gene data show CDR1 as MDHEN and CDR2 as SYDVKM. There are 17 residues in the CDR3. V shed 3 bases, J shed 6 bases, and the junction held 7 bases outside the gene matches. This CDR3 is CASSLGTSGGPWDTQYF. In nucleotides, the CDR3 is TGTGCCAGCAGTTTGGGGACTAGCGGGGGGCCGTGGGATACGCAGTATTTT.

CDR3 region: CASSQTPGSTEAFF. The DNA of the CDR3 is TGTGCCAGCAGCCAAACTCCAGGGTCCACTGAAGCTTTCTTT. The chain is built from TRBV4-2 and TRBJ1-1, with a tentative D call TRBD1 (5 bases). The CDR3 is 14 amino acids. Germline lookup yields CDR1 LGHNA and CDR2 YNFKEQ. V gave up 2 bases and J gave up 4 bases, with 11 bases separating them.

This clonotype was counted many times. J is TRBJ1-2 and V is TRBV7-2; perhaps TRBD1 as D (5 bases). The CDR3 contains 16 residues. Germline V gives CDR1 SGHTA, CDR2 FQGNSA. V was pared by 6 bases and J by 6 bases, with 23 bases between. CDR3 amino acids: CASRPRTPASGDGYTF. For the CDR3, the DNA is TGTGCCAGCAGGCCCCGGACCCCCGCCTCGGGGGATGGCTACACCTTC. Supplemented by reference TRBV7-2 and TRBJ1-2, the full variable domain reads GAGVSQSPSNKVTEKGKDVELRCDPISGHTALYWYRQSLGQGLEFLIYFQGNSAPDKSGLPSDRFSAERTGGSVSTLTIQRTQQEDSAVYLCASRPRTPASGDGYTFGSGTRLTVV.

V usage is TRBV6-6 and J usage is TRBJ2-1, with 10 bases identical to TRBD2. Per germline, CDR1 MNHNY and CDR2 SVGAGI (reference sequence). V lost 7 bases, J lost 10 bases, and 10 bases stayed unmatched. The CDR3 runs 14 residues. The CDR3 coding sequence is TGTGCCAGCATCGGAGCGGGGGGGTACGGAGAGCAGTTCTTC. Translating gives CASIGAGGYGEQFF.

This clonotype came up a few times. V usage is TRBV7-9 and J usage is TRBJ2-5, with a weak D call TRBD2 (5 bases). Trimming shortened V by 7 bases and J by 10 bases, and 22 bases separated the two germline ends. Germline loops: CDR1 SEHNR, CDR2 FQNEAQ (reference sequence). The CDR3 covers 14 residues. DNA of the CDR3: TGTGCCAGCAATAATTTAGCTACCGGGGTGAGCCAGTACTTC. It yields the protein CASNNLATGVSQYF.

This CDR3 reads CASSQNKLGAFF. The CDR3 DNA reads as TGTGCCAGCAGCCAGAACAAGCTAGGAGCTTTCTTT. V usage is TRBV3-1 and J usage is TRBJ1-1; D is unclear. The CDR3 is made up of 12 amino acids. Trimming took 3 bases from V and 10 from J, leaving 12 bases between them. In germline, CDR1 is LGHDT, CDR2 YNNKEL (reference sequence). Variable domain in full (rest from reference TRBV3-1 and TRBJ1-1): DTAVSQTPKYLVTQMGNDKSIKCEQNLGHDTMYWYKQDSKKFLKIMFSYNNKELIINETVPNRFSPKSPDKAHLNLHINSLELGDSAVYFCASSQNKLGAFFGQGTRLTVV.

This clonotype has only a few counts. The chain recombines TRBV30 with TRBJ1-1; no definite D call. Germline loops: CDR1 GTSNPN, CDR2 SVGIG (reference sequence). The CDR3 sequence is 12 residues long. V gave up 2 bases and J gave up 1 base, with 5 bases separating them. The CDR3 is CAWSKRNTEAFF. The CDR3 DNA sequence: TGTGCCTGGAGTAAACGGAACACTGAAGCTTTCTTT.

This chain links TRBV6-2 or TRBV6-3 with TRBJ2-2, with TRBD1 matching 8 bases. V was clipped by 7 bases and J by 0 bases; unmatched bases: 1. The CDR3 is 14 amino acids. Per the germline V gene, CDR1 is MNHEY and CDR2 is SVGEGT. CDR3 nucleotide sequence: TGTGCCAGCAAGGACAGGGCGAACACCGGGGAGCTGTTTTTT. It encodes CASKDRANTGELFF.

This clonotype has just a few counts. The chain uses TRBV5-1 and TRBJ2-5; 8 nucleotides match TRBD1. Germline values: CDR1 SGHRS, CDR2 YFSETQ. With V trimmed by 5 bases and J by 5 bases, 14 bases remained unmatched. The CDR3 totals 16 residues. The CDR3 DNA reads TGCGCCAGCAGTTTCGATTCGACAGGGGCTAGGGAGACCCAGTACTTC. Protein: CASSFDSTGARETQYF.

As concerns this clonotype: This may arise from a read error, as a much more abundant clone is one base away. CDR3 in DNA: TGTGCCAGCAGCCTGACAGGGAACATTAAGTACTTC. Translated, it gives CASSLTGNIKYF. The V and J genes are TRBV7-2 and TRBJ2-4; TRBD1 agrees at 7 bases. In germline, CDR1 is SGHTA, CDR2 FQGNSA. The CDR3 covers 12 residues.

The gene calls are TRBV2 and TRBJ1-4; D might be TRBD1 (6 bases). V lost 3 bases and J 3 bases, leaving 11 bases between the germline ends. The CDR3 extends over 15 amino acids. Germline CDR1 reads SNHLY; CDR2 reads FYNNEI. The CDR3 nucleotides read TGTGCCAGCAGTGATTCGGGGGCCTCTAATGAAAAACTGTTTTTT. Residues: CASSDSGASNEKLFF.

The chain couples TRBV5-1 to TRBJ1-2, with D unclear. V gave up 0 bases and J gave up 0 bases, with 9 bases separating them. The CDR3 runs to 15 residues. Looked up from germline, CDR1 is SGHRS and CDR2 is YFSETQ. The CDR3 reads CASSLAPDANYGYTF. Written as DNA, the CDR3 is TGCGCCAGCAGCTTGGCCCCAGACGCTAACTATGGCTACACCTTC. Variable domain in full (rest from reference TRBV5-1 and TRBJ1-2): KAGVTQTPRYLIKTRGQQVTLSCSPISGHRSVSWYQQTPGQGLQFLFEYFSETQRNKGNFPGRFSGRQFSNSRSEMNVSTLELGDSALYLCASSLAPDANYGYTFGSGTRLTVV.

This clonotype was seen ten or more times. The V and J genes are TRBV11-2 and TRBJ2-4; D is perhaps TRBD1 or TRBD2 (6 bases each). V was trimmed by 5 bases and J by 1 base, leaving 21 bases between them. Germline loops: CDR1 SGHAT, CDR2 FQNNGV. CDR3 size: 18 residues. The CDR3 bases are TGTGCCAGCAGCCTACGGTCCCCGGGGGCGAAGGCCAAAAACATTCAGTACTTC. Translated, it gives CASSLRSPGAKAKNIQYF.

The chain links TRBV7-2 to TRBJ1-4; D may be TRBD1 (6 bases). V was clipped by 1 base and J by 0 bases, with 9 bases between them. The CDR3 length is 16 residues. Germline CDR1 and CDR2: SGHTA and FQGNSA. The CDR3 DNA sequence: TGTGCCAGCAGCTTAGTAGGGGGAGCAACTAATGAAAAACTGTTTTTT. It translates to CASSLVGGATNEKLFF.

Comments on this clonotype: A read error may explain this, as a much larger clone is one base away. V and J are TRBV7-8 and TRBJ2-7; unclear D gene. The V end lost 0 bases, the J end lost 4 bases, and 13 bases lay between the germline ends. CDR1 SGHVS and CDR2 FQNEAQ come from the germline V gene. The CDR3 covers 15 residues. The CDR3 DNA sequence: TGTGCCAGCAGCTTAGCTCCGGTGGGAATTTACGAGCAGTACTTC. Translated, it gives CASSLAPVGIYEQYF.

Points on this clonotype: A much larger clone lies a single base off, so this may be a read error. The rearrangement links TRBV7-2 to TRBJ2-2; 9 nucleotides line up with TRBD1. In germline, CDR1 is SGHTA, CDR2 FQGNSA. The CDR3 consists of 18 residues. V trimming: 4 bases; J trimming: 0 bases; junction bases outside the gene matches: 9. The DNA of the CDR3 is TGTGCCAGCAGCTCCCGGACAGGGGTCTTCGCGAACACCGGGGAGCTGTTTTTT. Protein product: CASSSRTGVFANTGELFF.

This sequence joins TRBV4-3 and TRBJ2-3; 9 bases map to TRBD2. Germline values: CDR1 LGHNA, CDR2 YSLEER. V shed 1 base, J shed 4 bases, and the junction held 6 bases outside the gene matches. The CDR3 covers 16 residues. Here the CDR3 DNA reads TGCGCCAGCAGCCAAGTGCGGGGGGGCGGGCCAGATACGCAGTATTTT. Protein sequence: CASSQVRGGGPDTQYF.

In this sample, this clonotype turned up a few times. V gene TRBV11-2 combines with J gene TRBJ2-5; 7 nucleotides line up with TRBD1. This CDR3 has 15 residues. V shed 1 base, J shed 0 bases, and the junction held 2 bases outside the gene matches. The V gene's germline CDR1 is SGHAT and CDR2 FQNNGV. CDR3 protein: CASSLGRGYQETQYF. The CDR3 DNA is TGTGCCAGCAGCTTAGGCAGGGGGTACCAAGAGACCCAGTACTTC.

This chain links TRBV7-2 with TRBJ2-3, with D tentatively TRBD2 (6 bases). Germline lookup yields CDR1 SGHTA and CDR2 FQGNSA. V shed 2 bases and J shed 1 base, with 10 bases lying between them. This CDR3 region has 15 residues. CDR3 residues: CASSLWWGGTDTQYF. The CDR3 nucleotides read TGTGCCAGCAGCTTATGGTGGGGGGGCACAGATACGCAGTATTTT. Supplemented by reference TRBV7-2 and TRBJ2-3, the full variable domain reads GAGVSQSPSNKVTEKGKDVELRCDPISGHTALYWYRQSLGQGLEFLIYFQGNSAPDKSGLPSDRFSAERTGGSVSTLTIQRTQQEDSAVYLCASSLWWGGTDTQYFGPGTRLTVL.

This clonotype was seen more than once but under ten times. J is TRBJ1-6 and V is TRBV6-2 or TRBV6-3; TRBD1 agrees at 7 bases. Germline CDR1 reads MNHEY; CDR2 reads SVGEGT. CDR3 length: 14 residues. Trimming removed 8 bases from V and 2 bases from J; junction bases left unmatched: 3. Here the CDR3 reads CASLTGTYNSPLHF. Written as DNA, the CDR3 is TGTGCCAGCCTGACAGGGACCTATAATTCACCCCTCCACTTT.

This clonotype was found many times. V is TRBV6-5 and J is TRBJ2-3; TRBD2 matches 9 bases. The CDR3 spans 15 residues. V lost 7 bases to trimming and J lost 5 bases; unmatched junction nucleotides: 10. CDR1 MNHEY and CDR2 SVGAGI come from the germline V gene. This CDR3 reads CASTSGAGGVDTQYF. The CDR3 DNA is TGTGCCAGCACCTCAGGAGCGGGAGGTGTAGATACGCAGTATTTT.

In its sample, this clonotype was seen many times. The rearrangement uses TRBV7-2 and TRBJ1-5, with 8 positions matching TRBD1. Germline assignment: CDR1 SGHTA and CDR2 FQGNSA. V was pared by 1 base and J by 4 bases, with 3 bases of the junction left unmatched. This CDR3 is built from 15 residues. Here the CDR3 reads CASSLVGQANQPQHF. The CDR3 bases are TGTGCCAGCAGCTTAGTGGGACAGGCTAATCAGCCCCAGCATTTT.

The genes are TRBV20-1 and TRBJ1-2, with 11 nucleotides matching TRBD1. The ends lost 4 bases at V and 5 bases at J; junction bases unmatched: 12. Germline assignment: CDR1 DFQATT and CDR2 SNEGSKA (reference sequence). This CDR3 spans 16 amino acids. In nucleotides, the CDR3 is TGCAGTGCTAAAGGGCCTATCGGACAGGGGGCGTATGGCTACACCTTC. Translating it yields CSAKGPIGQGAYGYTF.